Detailed here is one TCR beta chain. Antigen: not known. Regarding time point: blood 2 weeks post-SBRT. Specified treatment: 15 Gy SBRT to primary tumor, nephrectomy 4 weeks later. Radiation-treated patients gave blood at baseline, week 2 and week 4. This sample is part of a study of radiation and T cells in renal cell carcinoma. Study-level background: Nephrectomy followed 15 Gy stereotactic body radiation by 4 weeks. Findings and limits, study-wide: Baseline intratumoral clonotype presence is unknown without pretreatment biopsies.

Some clones are missing from TCRdb's copy, which holds only in-frame ones; the method was immunoSEQ multiplex PCR. The sample holds around 60,000 clones, roughly four fifths seen once. CDR1 is SGHNT and CDR2 is YYREEE in the germline V gene (reference sequence). V lost 4 bases and J 5 bases, leaving 10 bases between the germline ends. The CDR3 contains 14 residues. This TCR was recovered from a man aged 60 to 75 with renal cell carcinoma. V and J are TRBV5-4 and TRBJ1-6; TRBD1 is a possible D gene (6 bases). The sequenced sample was blood, obtained from a patient whose treatment included radiotherapy and nephrectomy. Here the CDR3 DNA reads TGTGCCAGCAGCATCCGGGACAATAATTCACCCCTCCACTTT. Encoded protein: CASSIRDNNSPLHF.